The TCR beta chain under discussion was sequenced for a study of shared clonotypes between healthy human individuals. The CDR3 spans 16 residues. With 2 bases clipped from V and 1 base from J, the junction kept 6 bases outside the gene matches. Per germline, CDR1 LNHNV and CDR2 YYDKDF (reference sequence). Naivety among CD8 cells was defined by CD45RO negativity and positive CCR7 selection, thereby excluding terminally differentiated effector memory CD45RA+ cells. Generated by immunoSEQ multiplex PCR, the TCRdb table keeps only in-frame clones and is missing some. The sample yields about 2.1 million clones, 93% seen once. Points from the study as a whole: Sorted-subset sequencing was shown by rarefaction to be incomplete despite large depth. Some naive CD4 clonotypes, about 5%, turned up in common across a few donors. Some clonotypes were shared by all four sorted-subset donors, while others were not shared. The non-shared ones had lower generation probabilities than the shared ones.

On this clone itself: No antigen is known for it.

This chain connects TRBV15 to TRBJ2-7; 9 bases align to TRBD2. The source of this sequence is a man younger than 35 in good health. Some clones in this sample may be carry-over from other donors' samples. Sequenced input: naive CD8+ T cells from PBMCs. As DNA, the CDR3 is TGTGCCACCAGCAGAACGACTAGCGGAATTTCCTACGAGCAGTACTTC. This gives the protein CATSRTTSGISYEQYF. Drawing the rest from reference TRBV15 and TRBJ2-7, the complete variable domain is DAMVIQNPRYQVTQFGKPVTLSCSQTLNHNVMYWYQQKSSQAPKLLFHYYDKDFNNEADTPDNFQSRRPNTSFCFLDIRSPGLGDTAMYLCATSRTTSGISYEQYFGPGTRLTVT.